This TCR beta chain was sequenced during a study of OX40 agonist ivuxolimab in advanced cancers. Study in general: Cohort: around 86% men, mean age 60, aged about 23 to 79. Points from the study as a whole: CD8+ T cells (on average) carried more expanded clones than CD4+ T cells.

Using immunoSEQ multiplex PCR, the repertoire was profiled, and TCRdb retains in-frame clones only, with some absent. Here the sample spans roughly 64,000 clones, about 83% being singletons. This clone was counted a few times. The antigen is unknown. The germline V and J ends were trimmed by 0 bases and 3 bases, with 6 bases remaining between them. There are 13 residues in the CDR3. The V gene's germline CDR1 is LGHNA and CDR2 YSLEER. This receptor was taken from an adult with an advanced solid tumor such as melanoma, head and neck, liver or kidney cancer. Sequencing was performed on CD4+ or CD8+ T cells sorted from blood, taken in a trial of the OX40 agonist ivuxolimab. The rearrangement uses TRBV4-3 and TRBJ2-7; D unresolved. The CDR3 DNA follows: TGCGCCAGCAGCCAAGACCTGCTCTACGAGCAGTACTTC. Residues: CASSQDLLYEQYF.